This T cell receptor beta chain is from a study of T cell changes during pregnancy in multiple sclerosis. With 1 base clipped from V and 4 bases from J, the junction kept 6 bases outside the gene matches. In germline, CDR1 is LGHNA, CDR2 YNFKEQ. This CDR3 comprises 16 residues. Data came from immunoSEQ multiplex PCR; TCRdb stores just in-frame clones and leaves some out. The sample gives 40,000 to 45,000 clones, roughly 87% of which show up once; 1% to 1.5% is in the top ten. The gene calls are TRBV4-2 and TRBJ2-2; 7 bases fit TRBD2. This receptor was taken from a female donor with multiple sclerosis, enrolled in a pregnancy study. Sequenced material: CD4+ T cells from peripheral blood mononuclear cells, taken in the first trimester of pregnancy. In DNA form, the CDR3 reads TGTGCCAGCAGCCAAGCGGAGCGGGAAGGCACCGGGGAGCTGTTTTTT. It yields the protein CASSQAEREGTGELFF.